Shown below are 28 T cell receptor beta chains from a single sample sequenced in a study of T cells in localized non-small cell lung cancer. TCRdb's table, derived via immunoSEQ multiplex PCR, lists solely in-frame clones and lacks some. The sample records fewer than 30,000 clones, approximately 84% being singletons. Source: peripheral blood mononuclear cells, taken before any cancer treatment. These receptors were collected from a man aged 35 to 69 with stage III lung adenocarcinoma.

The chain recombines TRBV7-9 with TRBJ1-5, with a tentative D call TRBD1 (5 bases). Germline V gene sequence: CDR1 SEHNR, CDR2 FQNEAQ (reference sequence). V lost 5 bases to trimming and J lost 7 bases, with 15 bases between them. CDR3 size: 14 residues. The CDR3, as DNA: TGTGCCAGCAGCCCCAGCCCGCGGGGGCAGCCCCAGCATTTT. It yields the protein CASSPSPRGQPQHF.

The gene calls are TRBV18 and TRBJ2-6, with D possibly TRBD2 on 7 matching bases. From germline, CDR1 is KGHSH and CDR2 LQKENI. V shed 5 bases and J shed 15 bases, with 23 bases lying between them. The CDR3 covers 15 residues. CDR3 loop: CASSNDAGEGTGLTF. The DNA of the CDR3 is TGTGCCAGCTCAAACGATGCAGGGGAGGGGACGGGCCTGACTTTC.

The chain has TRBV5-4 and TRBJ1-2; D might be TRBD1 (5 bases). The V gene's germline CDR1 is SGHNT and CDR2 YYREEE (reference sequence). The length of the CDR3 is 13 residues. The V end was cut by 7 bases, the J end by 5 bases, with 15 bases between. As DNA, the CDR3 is TGTGCCAGCTCCAGGGACGGGAAATATGGCTACACCTTC. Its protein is CASSRDGKYGYTF. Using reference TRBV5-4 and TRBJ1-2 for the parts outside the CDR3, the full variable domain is ETGVTQSPTHLIKTRGQQVTLRCSSQSGHNTVSWYQQALGQGPQFIFQYYREEENGRGNFPPRFSGLQFPNYSSELNVNALELDDSALYLCASSRDGKYGYTFGSGTRLTVV.

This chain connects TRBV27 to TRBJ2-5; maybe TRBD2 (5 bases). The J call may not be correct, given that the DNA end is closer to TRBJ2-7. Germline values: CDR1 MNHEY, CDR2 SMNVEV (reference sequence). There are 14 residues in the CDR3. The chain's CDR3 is CASTWIRIAHEQYF. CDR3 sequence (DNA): TGTGCCAGCACGTGGATAAGGATAGCGCACGAGCAGTACTTC.

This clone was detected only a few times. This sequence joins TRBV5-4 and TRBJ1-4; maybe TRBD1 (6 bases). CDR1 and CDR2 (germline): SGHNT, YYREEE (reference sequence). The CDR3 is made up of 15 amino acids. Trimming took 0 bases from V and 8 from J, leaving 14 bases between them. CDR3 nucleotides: TGTGCCAGCAGCTTGGCCCCACAGGGAGGCGAAAAACTGTTTTTT. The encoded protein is CASSLAPQGGEKLFF. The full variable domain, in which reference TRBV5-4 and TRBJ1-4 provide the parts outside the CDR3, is ETGVTQSPTHLIKTRGQQVTLRCSSQSGHNTVSWYQQALGQGPQFIFQYYREEENGRGNFPPRFSGLQFPNYSSELNVNALELDDSALYLCASSLAPQGGEKLFFGSGTQLSVL.

CDR3 in amino acids: CASIERDRLSNTIYF. The CDR3 region has the DNA TGTGCCAGCATCGAAAGGGACAGATTATCAAACACCATATATTTT. V and J are TRBV6-1 and TRBJ1-3, with 7 bases aligning to TRBD1. CDR1 is MNHNS and CDR2 is SASEGT in the germline V gene. V lost 7 bases, J lost 6 bases, and 12 bases stayed unmatched. The CDR3 is 15 amino acids.

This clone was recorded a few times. The CDR3 DNA sequence: TGTGCCAGCAGCTTACTGCAGGGGCCCTCCTACGAGCAGTACGTC. Protein: CASSLLQGPSYEQYV. The rearrangement uses TRBV7-8 and TRBJ2-7, with D possibly TRBD1 on 6 matching bases. V lost 2 bases, J lost 0 bases, and 11 bases lay in between. This CDR3 has 15 amino acids. The germline V gene encodes CDR1 SGHVS and CDR2 FQNEAQ.

The CDR3 loop reads CASSKPPDGKTYGYTF. The CDR3 coding sequence is TGTGCCAGCAGCAAGCCTCCAGACGGAAAGACCTATGGCTACACCTTC. This rearrangement joins TRBV7-2 to TRBJ1-2; D unresolved. The CDR3 consists of 16 residues. Germline V CDR1 and CDR2: SGHTA, FQGNSA. V gave up 5 bases and J gave up 4 bases, with 20 bases separating them.

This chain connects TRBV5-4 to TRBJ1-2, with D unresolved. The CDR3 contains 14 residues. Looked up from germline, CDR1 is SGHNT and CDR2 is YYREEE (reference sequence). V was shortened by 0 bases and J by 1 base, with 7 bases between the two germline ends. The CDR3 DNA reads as TGTGCCAGCAGCTTGGGTCAGAATAACTATGGCTACACCTTC. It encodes CASSLGQNNYGYTF.

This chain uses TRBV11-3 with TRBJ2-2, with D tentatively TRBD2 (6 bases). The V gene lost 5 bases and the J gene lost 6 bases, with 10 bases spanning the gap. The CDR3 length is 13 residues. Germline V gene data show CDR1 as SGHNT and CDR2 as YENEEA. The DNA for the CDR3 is TGTGCCAGCAGCGCTAGCGAACCCGGGGAGCTGTTTTTT. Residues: CASSASEPGELFF.

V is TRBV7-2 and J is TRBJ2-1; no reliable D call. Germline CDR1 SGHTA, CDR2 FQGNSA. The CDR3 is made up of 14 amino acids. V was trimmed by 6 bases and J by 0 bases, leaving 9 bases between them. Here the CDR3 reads CASSLSSSYNEQFF. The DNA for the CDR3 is TGTGCCAGCAGTTTATCAAGCTCCTACAATGAGCAGTTCTTC. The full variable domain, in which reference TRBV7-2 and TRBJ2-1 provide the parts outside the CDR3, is GAGVSQSPSNKVTEKGKDVELRCDPISGHTALYWYRQSLGQGLEFLIYFQGNSAPDKSGLPSDRFSAERTGGSVSTLTIQRTQQEDSAVYLCASSLSSSYNEQFFGPGTRLTVL.

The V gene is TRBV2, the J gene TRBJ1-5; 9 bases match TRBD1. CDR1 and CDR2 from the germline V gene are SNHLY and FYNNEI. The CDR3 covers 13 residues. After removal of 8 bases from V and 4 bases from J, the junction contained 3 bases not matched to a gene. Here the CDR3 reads CASSGQGNQPQHF. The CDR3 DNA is TGTGCCAGCTCGGGACAGGGTAATCAGCCCCAGCATTTT.

CDR3 amino acids: CASRQGPSYEQYF. The DNA of the CDR3 is TGTGCCAGCCGACAGGGACCTTCCTACGAGCAGTACTTC. The chain recombines TRBV6-6 with TRBJ2-7; 7 bases match TRBD1. The germline CDR1 and CDR2 sequences are MNHNY and SVGAGI (reference sequence). The length of the CDR3 is 13 residues. Germline trimming cut 8 bases from V and 1 base from J; bases unmatched to any gene: 5.

CDR3 protein: CASSRNLGRSTDTQYF. CDR3 DNA sequence: TGTGCCAGCAGCCGTAATCTCGGCCGGAGCACAGATACGCAGTATTTT. This rearrangement joins TRBV5-6 to TRBJ2-3; no definite D call. The CDR3 runs 16 residues. The V gene lost 4 bases and the J gene lost 0 bases, with 15 bases spanning the gap. From germline, CDR1 is SGHDT and CDR2 YYEEEE. The full variable domain, in which reference TRBV5-6 and TRBJ2-3 provide the parts outside the CDR3, is DAGVTQSPTHLIKTRGQQVTLRCSPKSGHDTVSWYQQALGQGPQFIFQYYEEEERQRGNFPDRFSGHQFPNYSSELNVNALLLGDSALYLCASSRNLGRSTDTQYFGPGTRLTVL.

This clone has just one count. The CDR3 DNA reads as TGCGCCAGCAGCCAAGATCCAGGGGGCAGGGGAGATACGCAGTATTTT. Amino acids: CASSQDPGGRGDTQYF. V and J are TRBV4-1 and TRBJ2-3, with 8 bases that match TRBD1. V was pared by 0 bases and J by 5 bases, with 7 bases of the junction left unmatched. The germline gives CDR1 MGHRA, CDR2 YSYEKL. This CDR3 contains 16 residues.

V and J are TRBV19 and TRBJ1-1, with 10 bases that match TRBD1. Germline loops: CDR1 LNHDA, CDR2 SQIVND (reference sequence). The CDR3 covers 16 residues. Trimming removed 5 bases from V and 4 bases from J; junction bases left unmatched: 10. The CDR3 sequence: CASSLRQGASTTEAFF. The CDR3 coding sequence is TGTGCCAGTAGTCTACGACAGGGGGCTTCGACCACTGAAGCTTTCTTT.

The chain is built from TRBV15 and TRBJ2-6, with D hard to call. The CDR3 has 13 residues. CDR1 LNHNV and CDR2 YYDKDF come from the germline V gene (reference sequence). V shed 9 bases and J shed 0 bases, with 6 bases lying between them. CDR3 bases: TGTGCCACAGAAGACTCTGGGGCCAACGTCCTGACTTTC. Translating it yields CATEDSGANVLTF.

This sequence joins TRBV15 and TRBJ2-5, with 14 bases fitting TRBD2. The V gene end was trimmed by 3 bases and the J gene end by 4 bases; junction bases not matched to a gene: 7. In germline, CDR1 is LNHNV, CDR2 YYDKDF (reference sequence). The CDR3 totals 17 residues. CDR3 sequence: CATSSGLAGGEGETQYF. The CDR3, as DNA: TGTGCCACCAGCAGCGGACTAGCGGGAGGTGAGGGAGAGACCCAGTACTTC.

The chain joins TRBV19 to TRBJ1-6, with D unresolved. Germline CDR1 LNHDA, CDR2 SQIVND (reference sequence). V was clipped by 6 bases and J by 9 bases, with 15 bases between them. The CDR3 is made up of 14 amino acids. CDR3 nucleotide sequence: TGTGCCAGTAGACCTTTAGGATCAGGTTCACCCCTCCACTTT. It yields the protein CASRPLGSGSPLHF.

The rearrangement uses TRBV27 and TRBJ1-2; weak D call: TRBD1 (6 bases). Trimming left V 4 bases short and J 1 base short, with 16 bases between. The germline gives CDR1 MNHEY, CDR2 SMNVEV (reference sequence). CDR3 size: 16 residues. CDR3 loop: CASSSQRQVNNYGYTF. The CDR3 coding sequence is TGTGCCAGCAGTTCGCAACGACAGGTTAATAACTATGGCTACACCTTC.

CDR3 protein: CASSLTGAQPQHF. The CDR3 DNA follows: TGTGCCAGCAGCCTTACAGGGGCTCAGCCCCAGCATTTT. This rearrangement joins TRBV6-1 to TRBJ1-5; 7 nucleotides align to TRBD1. The ends lost 6 bases at V and 6 bases at J; junction bases unmatched: 5. The CDR3 extends over 13 amino acids. In germline, CDR1 is MNHNS, CDR2 SASEGT.

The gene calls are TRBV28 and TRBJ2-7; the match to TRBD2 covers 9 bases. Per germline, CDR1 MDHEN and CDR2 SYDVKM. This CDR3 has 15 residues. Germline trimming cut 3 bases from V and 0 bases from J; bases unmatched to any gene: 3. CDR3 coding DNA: TGTGCCAGCAGTTTGATTAGCGGGAGCTCCTACGAGCAGTACTTC. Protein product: CASSLISGSSYEQYF.

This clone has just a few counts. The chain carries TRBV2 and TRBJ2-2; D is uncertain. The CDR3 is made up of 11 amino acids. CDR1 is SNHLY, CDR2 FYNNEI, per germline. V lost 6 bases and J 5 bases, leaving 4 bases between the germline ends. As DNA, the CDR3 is TGTGCCAGCAGAGTTACCGGGGAGCTGTTTTTT. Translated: CASRVTGELFF.

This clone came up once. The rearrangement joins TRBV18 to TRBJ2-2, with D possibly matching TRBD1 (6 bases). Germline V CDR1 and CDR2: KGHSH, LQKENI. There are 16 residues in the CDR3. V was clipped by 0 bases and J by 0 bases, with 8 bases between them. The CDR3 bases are TGTGCCAGCTCACCACCGAGACAGGCGAACACCGGGGAGCTGTTTTTT. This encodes CASSPPRQANTGELFF.

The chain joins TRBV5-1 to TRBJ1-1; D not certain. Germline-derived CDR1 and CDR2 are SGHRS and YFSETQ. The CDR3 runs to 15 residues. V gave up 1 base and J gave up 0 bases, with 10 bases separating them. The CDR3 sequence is CASSLISSLNTEAFF. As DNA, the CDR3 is TGCGCCAGCAGCTTGATAAGTAGCCTGAACACTGAAGCTTTCTTT.

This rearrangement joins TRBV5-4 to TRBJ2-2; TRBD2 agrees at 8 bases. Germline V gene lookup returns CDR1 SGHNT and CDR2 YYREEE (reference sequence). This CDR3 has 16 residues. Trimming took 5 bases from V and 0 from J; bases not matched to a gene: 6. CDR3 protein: CASRSGGQTNTGELFF. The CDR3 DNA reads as TGTGCCAGCAGGAGCGGGGGACAAACGAACACCGGGGAGCTGTTTTTT.

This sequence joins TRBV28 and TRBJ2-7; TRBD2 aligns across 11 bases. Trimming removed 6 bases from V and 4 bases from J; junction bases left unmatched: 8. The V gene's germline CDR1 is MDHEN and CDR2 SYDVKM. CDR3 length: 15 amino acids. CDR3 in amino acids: CASSSFSGRAYEQYF. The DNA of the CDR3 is TGTGCCAGCAGCTCATTTAGCGGGAGGGCGTACGAGCAGTACTTC.

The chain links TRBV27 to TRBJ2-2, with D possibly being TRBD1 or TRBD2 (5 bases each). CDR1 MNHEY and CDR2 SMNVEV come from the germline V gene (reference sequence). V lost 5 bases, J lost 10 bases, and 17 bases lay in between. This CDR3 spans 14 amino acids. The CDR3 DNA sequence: TGTGCCAGCAGTGGGGACCGCCGGGGTGAGGAGCTGTTTTTT. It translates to CASSGDRRGEELFF.